What follows are 27 T cell receptor beta chains derived from one specimen sequenced in a study of identical twins. In TCRdb, the 5' RACE reads were re-called with MiXCR into one record per CDR3 protein. This sample has 1.5 million or so distinct CDR3 sequences; about 30% occur once, and the top ten carry less than 0.35%. The sample consisted of cord blood. The receptor source for this set is a newborn girl in good health.

The rearrangement joins TRBV7-2 to TRBJ2-2; 8 bases fit TRBD2. This CDR3 region has 15 residues. Germline trimming cut 0 bases from V and 5 bases from J; bases unmatched to any gene: 2. Per the germline V gene, CDR1 is SGHTA and CDR2 is FQGNSA. The CDR3 region has the DNA TGTGCCAGCAGCTTAGCAGCGGGGGTTACCGGGGAGCTGTTTTTT. Its protein is CASSLAAGVTGELFF.

The chain has TRBV28 and TRBJ2-7, with 9 bases fitting TRBD2. The DNA matches TRBJ2-1 better at its end, which makes the J call doubtful. The CDR3 spans 14 residues. CDR1 and CDR2 (germline): MDHEN, SYDVKM. The DNA for the CDR3 is TGTGCCAGCAGTCTTAGCGGGAGCTCCTACGAGCAGTTCTTC. Residues: CASSLSGSSYEQFF.

This clonotype was observed a handful of times. The gene calls are TRBV29-1 and TRBJ2-2; 8 bases are shared with TRBD1. The V gene end was trimmed by 2 bases and the J gene end by 2 bases; junction bases not matched to a gene: 7. This CDR3 has 16 amino acids. From germline, CDR1 is SQVTM and CDR2 ANQGSEA. The CDR3 sequence: CSVERMTGVNTGELFF. CDR3 DNA: TGCAGCGTTGAAAGGATGACAGGGGTCAACACCGGGGAGCTGTTTTTT.

This chain uses TRBV2 with TRBJ1-5; the D is unclear. Trimming stripped 6 bases from V and 3 bases from J, with 6 bases between. The CDR3 loop spans 12 amino acids. Germline V lookup: CDR1 SNHLY, CDR2 FYNNEI. This CDR3 is CASRPANQPQHF. The DNA of the CDR3 is TGTGCCAGCAGACCGGCCAATCAGCCCCAGCATTTT.

This clonotype appeared a few times. This chain links TRBV5-1 with TRBJ2-5; 7 bases match TRBD2. This CDR3 comprises 14 residues. Losses at the gene ends were 4 bases for V and 5 bases for J; bases not matched to a gene: 8. From germline, CDR1 is SGHRS and CDR2 YFSETQ. CDR3 region: CASSRTRGRETQYF. DNA for the CDR3: TGCGCCAGCAGCCGGACTAGGGGTCGGGAGACCCAGTACTTC.

The chain links TRBV2 to TRBJ2-3; TRBD2 might be the D (5 bases). Trimming took off 3 bases at V and 0 bases at J, with 7 bases between the two ends. The CDR3 has 14 amino acids. Germline CDR1 SNHLY, CDR2 FYNNEI. The CDR3 is CASSERTSTDTQYF. Here the CDR3 DNA reads TGTGCCAGCAGTGAGCGGACTAGCACAGATACGCAGTATTTT.

The chain has TRBV24-1 and TRBJ2-1; 15 nucleotides match TRBD2. The germline V gene encodes CDR1 KGHDR and CDR2 SFDVKD. This CDR3 contains 19 residues. With 2 bases clipped from V and 0 bases from J, the junction kept 4 bases outside the gene matches. CDR3 nucleotide sequence: TGTGCCACCAGTGATTGGACTAGCGGGAGGGGGAGCTCCTACAATGAGCAGTTCTTC. Amino acid sequence: CATSDWTSGRGSSYNEQFF.

The chain links TRBV28 to TRBJ1-2; TRBD1 might be the D (5 bases). Germline V gene lookup returns CDR1 MDHEN and CDR2 SYDVKM. The V end lost 3 bases, the J end lost 5 bases, and 10 bases lay between the germline ends. The CDR3 sequence is 13 residues long. This chain's CDR3 is CASSFSQGYGYTF. In DNA form, the CDR3 reads TGTGCCAGCAGTTTTTCCCAGGGATATGGCTACACCTTC.

This clonotype was observed a few times. This chain uses TRBV7-6 with TRBJ2-7; no reliable D call. Germline CDR1 and CDR2: SGHVS and FNYEAQ. The CDR3 runs to 15 residues. Trimming stripped 0 bases from V and 0 bases from J, with 9 bases between. CDR3: CASSLAVGSSYEQYF. CDR3 nucleotides: TGTGCCAGCAGCTTAGCGGTAGGCAGCTCCTACGAGCAGTACTTC.

This clonotype was counted a few times. The chain links TRBV6-5 to TRBJ2-1, with TRBD1 as a possible D gene (8 bases). CDR1 is MNHEY and CDR2 is SVGAGI in the germline V gene. The CDR3 length is 16 residues. Trimming cost V 4 bases and J 6 bases, with 19 bases left between them. In nucleotides, the CDR3 is TGTGCCAGCAGTTCCGGACCGGACAGGGAGGGCAATGAGCAGTTCTTC. Translated: CASSSGPDREGNEQFF.

In regard to this clonotype: A much more abundant neighbour one base away suggests this may be a read error. The genes are TRBV12-3 or TRBV12-4 and TRBJ2-4; D gene unclear. The better agreement between TRBJ2-5 and the DNA end casts doubt on the J call. The CDR3 contains 13 residues. CDR3 bases: TGTGCCAGCAGCCCAACTCGGGCCGAGACCCAGTACTTC. This encodes CASSPTRAETQYF.

This clonotype appeared a few times. This sequence joins TRBV27 and TRBJ2-7; TRBD1 matches 9 bases. Germline V gene lookup returns CDR1 MNHEY and CDR2 SMNVEV (reference sequence). This CDR3 has 16 amino acids. With 2 bases clipped from V and 0 bases from J, the junction kept 5 bases outside the gene matches. CDR3 in DNA: TGTGCCAGCAGTTTAACTCGACAGGGGGGCTCCTACGAGCAGTACTTC. Amino acid sequence: CASSLTRQGGSYEQYF.

V is TRBV5-1 and J is TRBJ2-3, with 8 bases fitting TRBD2. This CDR3 spans 16 amino acids. Trimming cost V 0 bases and J 8 bases; bases outside gene matches: 11. Per the germline V gene, CDR1 is SGHRS and CDR2 is YFSETQ. DNA of the CDR3: TGCGCCAGCAGCTTGGCCGTCCGGGAGGGTTCATCTACGCAGTATTTT. Translated: CASSLAVREGSSTQYF.

The V call is TRBV28, the J call TRBJ2-7, with 11 bases fitting TRBD2. V was pared by 5 bases and J by 7 bases, with 10 bases of the junction left unmatched. From germline, CDR1 is MDHEN and CDR2 SYDVKM. CDR3 length: 15 residues. CDR3 bases: TGTGCCAGCAGTCTTCCACTAGCGGGAGTGGGGGAGCAGTACTTC. Residues: CASSLPLAGVGEQYF.

This clonotype appeared many times. The gene calls are TRBV5-1 and TRBJ1-5; no reliable D call. The CDR3 has 13 residues. Trimming cost V 0 bases and J 3 bases, with 4 bases left between them. Germline CDR1 reads SGHRS; CDR2 reads YFSETQ. The CDR3 sequence: CASSLDVNQPQHF. DNA for the CDR3: TGCGCCAGCAGCTTGGACGTCAATCAGCCCCAGCATTTT.

The chain links TRBV7-2 to TRBJ1-2; no clear D. The ends were cut back, 5 bases at V and 3 bases at J, with 16 bases in the middle. The CDR3 totals 15 residues. The germline V gene encodes CDR1 SGHTA and CDR2 FQGNSA. The CDR3 region is CASSPGTAGYYGYTF. As DNA, the CDR3 is TGTGCCAGCAGCCCAGGAACAGCGGGGTACTATGGCTACACCTTC.

This clonotype was counted only a few times. The chain recombines TRBV29-1 with TRBJ2-1, with 11 bases fitting TRBD2. Trimming cost V 7 bases and J 8 bases; bases outside gene matches: 13. Per the germline V gene, CDR1 is SQVTM and CDR2 is ANQGSEA. The CDR3 totals 15 residues. The CDR3 DNA is TGCAGCGGTCCCGGAGGACTAGCGGGCCGCTATGAGCAGTTCTTC. Encoded protein: CSGPGGLAGRYEQFF.

This clonotype was seen a few times. V gene TRBV5-5 combines with J gene TRBJ2-3; TRBD1 is a possible D gene (5 bases). This CDR3 region has 16 residues. Germline V gene data show CDR1 as SGHKS and CDR2 as YYEKEE (reference sequence). Trimming left V 4 bases short and J 2 bases short, with 17 bases between. The CDR3 sequence is CASSRVGVLPTDTQYF. Here the CDR3 DNA reads TGTGCCAGCAGCAGGGTAGGGGTACTGCCCACAGATACGCAGTATTTT.

This clonotype appeared a few times. The chain uses TRBV6-1 and TRBJ1-1, with 7 bases matching TRBD1. The V gene's germline CDR1 is MNHNS and CDR2 SASEGT. V was clipped by 0 bases and J by 3 bases; unmatched bases: 4. This CDR3 spans 15 amino acids. Here the CDR3 DNA reads TGTGCCAGCAGTGAAGCGCTAACAGGGGACACTGAAGCTTTCTTT. As protein: CASSEALTGDTEAFF.

This clonotype has more than one count but fewer than ten. The rearrangement links TRBV20-1 to TRBJ2-1; 16 nucleotides match TRBD2. J gave up 4 bases and V 4 bases, and 10 bases lay outside the gene matches. Germline V gene lookup returns CDR1 DFQATT and CDR2 SNEGSKA (reference sequence). The CDR3 runs 18 residues. The chain's CDR3 is CSANTGTSGRARYNEQFF. CDR3 nucleotide sequence: TGCAGTGCTAACACCGGGACTAGCGGGAGGGCGAGATACAATGAGCAGTTCTTC.

The genes are TRBV12-3 or TRBV12-4 and TRBJ2-1; the D gene is possibly TRBD2 (6 bases). V shed 5 bases and J shed 10 bases, with 15 bases lying between them. This CDR3 has 13 amino acids. The CDR3 reads CASSVLANYEQFF. CDR3 sequence (DNA): TGTGCCAGCAGTGTTCTAGCGAACTACGAGCAGTTCTTC.

This clonotype has a handful of counts. The chain is built from TRBV5-1 and TRBJ2-3; a possible D gene is TRBD2 (5 bases). The V gene's germline CDR1 is SGHRS and CDR2 YFSETQ. V lost 1 base and J lost 0, with 9 bases in between. The CDR3 totals 15 residues. The CDR3 coding sequence is TGCGCCAGCAGCTTGCGGACTCCTAGCACAGATACGCAGTATTTT. It codes for CASSLRTPSTDTQYF.

This clonotype has a handful of counts. The V and J genes are TRBV7-9 and TRBJ2-4; 8 bases are a match to TRBD2. Unmatched junction bases numbered 1, after V lost 3 bases and J lost 0 bases. CDR1 is SEHNR and CDR2 is FQNEAQ in the germline V gene (reference sequence). This CDR3 contains 15 residues. The CDR3 loop is CASSLTSVAKNIQYF. Written as DNA, the CDR3 is TGTGCCAGCAGCTTGACTAGCGTAGCCAAAAACATTCAGTACTTC.

This clonotype has just a few counts. V is TRBV7-2 and J is TRBJ2-5, with TRBD2 matching 9 bases. The V gene end was trimmed by 3 bases and the J gene end by 4 bases; junction bases not matched to a gene: 6. The CDR3 totals 15 residues. Germline assignment: CDR1 SGHTA and CDR2 FQGNSA. The CDR3 reads CASSFPSGVVETQYF. Written as DNA, the CDR3 is TGTGCCAGCAGCTTTCCTAGCGGGGTCGTAGAGACCCAGTACTTC.

This clonotype has ten or more counts. The V gene is TRBV15, the J gene TRBJ2-7; D not certain. The germline V and J ends were trimmed by 3 bases and 4 bases, with 10 bases remaining between them. The CDR3 runs to 13 residues. Germline CDR1 is LNHNV and CDR2 is YYDKDF (reference sequence). Written as DNA, the CDR3 is TGTGCCACCAGCAGGGACCTTATTTACGAGCAGTACTTC. This gives the protein CATSRDLIYEQYF.

This clonotype was observed a few times. The chain links TRBV29-1 to TRBJ1-2; D remains ambiguous. The CDR3 spans 14 residues. Per germline, CDR1 SQVTM and CDR2 ANQGSEA. V lost 2 bases and J 4 bases, leaving 14 bases between the germline ends. As DNA, the CDR3 is TGCAGCGTTGAACGGCCCCAGCTATTCTATGGCTACACCTTC. Protein product: CSVERPQLFYGYTF. Based on the CDR3 plus reference TRBV29-1 and TRBJ1-2, the full variable domain is SAVISQKPSRDICQRGTSLTIQCQVDSQVTMMFWYRQQPGQSLTLIATANQGSEATYESGFVIDKFPISRPNLTFSTLTVSNMSPEDSSIYLCSVERPQLFYGYTFGSGTRLTVV.

There are many counts of this clonotype. The chain joins TRBV6-6 to TRBJ2-7; 10 bases line up with TRBD1. Germline V CDR1 and CDR2: MNHNY, SVGAGI (reference sequence). V shed 7 bases and J 3 bases; nucleotides not matched to a gene: 9. This CDR3 has 15 amino acids. In nucleotides, the CDR3 is TGTGCCAGCACCAAAACGACAGGGGGCGGCTACGAGCAGTACTTC. It translates to CASTKTTGGGYEQYF.